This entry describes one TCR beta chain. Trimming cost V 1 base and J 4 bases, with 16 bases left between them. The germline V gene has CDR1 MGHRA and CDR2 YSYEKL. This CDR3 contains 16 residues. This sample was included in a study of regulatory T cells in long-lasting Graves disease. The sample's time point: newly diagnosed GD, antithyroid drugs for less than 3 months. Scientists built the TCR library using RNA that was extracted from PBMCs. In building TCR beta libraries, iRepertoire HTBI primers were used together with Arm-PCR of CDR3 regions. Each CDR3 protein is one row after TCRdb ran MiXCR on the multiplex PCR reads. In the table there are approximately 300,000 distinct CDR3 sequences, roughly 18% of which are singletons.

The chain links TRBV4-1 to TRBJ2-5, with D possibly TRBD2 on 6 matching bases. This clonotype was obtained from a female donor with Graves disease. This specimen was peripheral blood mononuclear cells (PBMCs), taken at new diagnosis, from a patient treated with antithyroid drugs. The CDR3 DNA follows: TGCGCCAGCAGCCAAGGGATGGGGGGAGGTGGAGAGACCCAGTACTTC. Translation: CASSQGMGGGGETQYF.